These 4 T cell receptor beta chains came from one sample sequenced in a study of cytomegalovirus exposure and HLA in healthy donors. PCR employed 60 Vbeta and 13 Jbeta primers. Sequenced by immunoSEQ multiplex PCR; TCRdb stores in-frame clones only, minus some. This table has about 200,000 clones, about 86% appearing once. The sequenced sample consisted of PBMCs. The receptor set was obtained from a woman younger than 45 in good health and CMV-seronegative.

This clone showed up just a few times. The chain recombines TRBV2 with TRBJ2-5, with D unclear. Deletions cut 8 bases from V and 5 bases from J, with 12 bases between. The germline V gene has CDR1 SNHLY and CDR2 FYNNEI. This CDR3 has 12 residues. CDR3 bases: TGTGCCAGCCAAGATCCCGGGGAGACCCAGTACTTC. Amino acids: CASQDPGETQYF.

Here the CDR3 reads CSGGQGRDTQYF. DNA for the CDR3: TGCAGCGGCGGACAGGGGAGGGATACGCAGTATTTT. V is TRBV29-1 and J is TRBJ2-3; 9 nucleotides line up with TRBD1. CDR3 length: 12 amino acids. In germline, CDR1 is SQVTM, CDR2 ANQGSEA. Losses at the gene ends were 7 bases for V and 6 bases for J; bases not matched to a gene: 5.

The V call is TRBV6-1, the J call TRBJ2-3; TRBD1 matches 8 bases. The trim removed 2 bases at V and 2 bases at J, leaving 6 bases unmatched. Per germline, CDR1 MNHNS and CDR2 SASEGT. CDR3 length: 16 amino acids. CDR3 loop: CASSERWTGHTDTQYF. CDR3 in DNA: TGTGCCAGCAGTGAAAGATGGACAGGGCACACAGATACGCAGTATTTT.

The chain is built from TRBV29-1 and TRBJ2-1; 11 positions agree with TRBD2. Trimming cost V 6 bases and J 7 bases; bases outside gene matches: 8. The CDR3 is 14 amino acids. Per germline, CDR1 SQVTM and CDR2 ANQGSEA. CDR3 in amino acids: CSVYTSGRRNEQFF. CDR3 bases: TGCAGCGTCTATACTAGCGGGAGACGGAATGAGCAGTTCTTC.